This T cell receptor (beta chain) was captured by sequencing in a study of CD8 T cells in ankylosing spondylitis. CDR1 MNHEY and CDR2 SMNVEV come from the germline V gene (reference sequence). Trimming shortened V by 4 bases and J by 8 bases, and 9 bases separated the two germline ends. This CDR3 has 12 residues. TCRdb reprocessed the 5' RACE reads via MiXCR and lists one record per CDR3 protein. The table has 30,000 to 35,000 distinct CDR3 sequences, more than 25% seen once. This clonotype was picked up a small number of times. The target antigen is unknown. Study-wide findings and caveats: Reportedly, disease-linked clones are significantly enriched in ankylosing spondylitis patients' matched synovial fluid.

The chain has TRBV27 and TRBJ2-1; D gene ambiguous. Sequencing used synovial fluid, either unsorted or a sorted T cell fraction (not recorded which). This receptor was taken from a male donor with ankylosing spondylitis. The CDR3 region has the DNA TGTGCCAGCAGTTCCAACTCCGATGAGCAGTTCTTC. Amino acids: CASSSNSDEQFF.